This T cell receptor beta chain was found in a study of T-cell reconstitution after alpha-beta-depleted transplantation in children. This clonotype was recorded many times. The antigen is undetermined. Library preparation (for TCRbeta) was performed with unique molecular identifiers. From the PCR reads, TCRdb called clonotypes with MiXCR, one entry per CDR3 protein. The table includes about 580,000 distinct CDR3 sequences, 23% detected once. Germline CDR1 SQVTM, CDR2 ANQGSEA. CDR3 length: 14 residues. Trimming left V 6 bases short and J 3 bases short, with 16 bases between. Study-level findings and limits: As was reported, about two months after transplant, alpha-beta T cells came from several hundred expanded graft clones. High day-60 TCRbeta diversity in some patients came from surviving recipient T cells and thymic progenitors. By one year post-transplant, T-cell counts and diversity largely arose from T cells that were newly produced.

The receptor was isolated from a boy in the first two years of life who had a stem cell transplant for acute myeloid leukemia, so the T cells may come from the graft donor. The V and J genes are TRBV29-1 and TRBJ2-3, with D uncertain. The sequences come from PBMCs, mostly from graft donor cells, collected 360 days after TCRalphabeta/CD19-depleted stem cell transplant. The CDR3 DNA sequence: TGCAGCGTCGGGCCCTATGATGGTACAGATACGCAGTATTTT. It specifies CSVGPYDGTDTQYF.